This TCR beta chain stems from a study of early T cells in non-severe SARS-CoV-2 infection. The CDR3 totals 12 residues. Germline CDR1 reads SGHVS; CDR2 reads FQNEAQ. V dropped 1 base and J dropped 6 bases, with 4 bases sitting between them. TCRdb recomputed calls from the 5' RACE reads with MiXCR, one row per CDR3 protein. Among tens of thousands of distinct CDR3 sequences listed, approximately 10% were seen once. This clonotype showed up just a few times. The chain carries TRBV7-8 and TRBJ2-4, with D uncertain. The specimen sequenced was whole blood. This TCR derives from an adult who was a healthcare worker with PCR-confirmed SARS-CoV-2 infection or an uninfected control (not recorded which). The CDR3 region is CASSLVGNIQYF. The CDR3 DNA reads TGTGCCAGCAGCTTAGTCGGAAACATTCAGTACTTC.